This T cell receptor (beta chain) was recorded in a study of shared clonotypes between healthy human individuals. Findings and limits, study-wide: Represented diversity (both genetic and exposure-history) was limited by the small number of donors.

The method was immunoSEQ multiplex PCR; TCRdb's version includes in-frame clones alone and lacks a portion of them. The data contain a few million clones, under 97% of them singletons. Worth noting for this clone: Its antigen is undetermined.

V lost 1 base, J lost 3 bases, and 5 bases stayed unmatched. This CDR3 comprises 15 residues. Germline V gene lookup returns CDR1 SGHTS and CDR2 YDEGEE. The TCR was taken from a man aged 18 to 30 in good health. The chain uses TRBV5-8 and TRBJ2-7; the match to TRBD1 covers 9 bases. The sample comprised naive CD4+ T cells sorted from blood. Subset of the sample: CD45RA+ positively selected. The CDR3 protein is CASSLPGQGIYEQYF. The CDR3 coding sequence is TGTGCCAGCAGCTTGCCGGGACAGGGTATCTACGAGCAGTACTTC.